This TCR beta chain was sequenced in a study of cytomegalovirus exposure and HLA in healthy donors. Study-level results: Most subjects had HLA-A and HLA-B alleles reportedly predicted accurately by TCR beta sequences.

On this clone: Its antigen is unknown.

Germline V gives CDR1 SQVTM, CDR2 ANQGSEA. The CDR3 is 15 residues long. Trimming cost V 7 bases and J 3 bases, with 20 bases left between them. Both 60 Vbeta primers and 13 Jbeta primers went into the PCR. The method was immunoSEQ multiplex PCR; TCRdb's version includes in-frame clones alone and lacks a portion of them. The repertoire includes about 130,000 clones, approximately 84% of them detected once, and 2.7% sits in the top ten. Likely unrecorded immune exposures existed in these nominally healthy donors. The receptor was derived from a boy aged 2 to 10 in good health and CMV-seronegative. The chain couples TRBV29-1 to TRBJ2-3; tentatively, D is TRBD2 (7 bases). The specimen was PBMCs. The CDR3 DNA reads as TGCAGCGGCAACAACCTGGGGGGGCTAACAGATACGCAGTATTTT. It translates to CSGNNLGGLTDTQYF.